Presented here are 6 T cell receptor beta chains from one specimen sequenced in a study of blood T cell repertoires in COVID-19. The data were produced by immunoSEQ multiplex PCR, yet TCRdb's version contains in-frame clones alone and is incomplete. The sample has 200,000 to 300,000 clones; around 88% are singletons. The sample consisted of peripheral blood. Receptors originate from a man aged 25-45 years with active or convalescent COVID-19.

The chain employs TRBV9 and TRBJ2-1, with TRBD2 matching 11 bases. Looked up from germline, CDR1 is SGDLS and CDR2 is YYNGEE. The V segment lost 6 bases and the J segment 6 bases; nucleotides outside the gene matches: 11. The CDR3 has 16 amino acids. The CDR3 region is CASIHPGLAGGNEQFF. In DNA, the CDR3 is TGTGCCAGCATTCATCCCGGACTAGCGGGCGGCAATGAGCAGTTCTTC.

The rearrangement joins TRBV19 to TRBJ2-7; 10 bases align to TRBD1. CDR3 size: 15 residues. V dropped 4 bases and J dropped 0; count of bases not matched to a gene: 3. Germline V CDR1 and CDR2: LNHDA, SQIVND (reference sequence). For the CDR3, the DNA is TGTGCCAGTAGTAAGACAGGGGGCCCCTCCTACGAGCAGTACTTC. Amino acid sequence: CASSKTGGPSYEQYF.

The V call is TRBV5-6, the J call TRBJ1-3; D gene ambiguous. Germline-derived CDR1 and CDR2 are SGHDT and YYEEEE. The CDR3 totals 19 residues. Trimming pared 1 base from V and 0 bases from J, leaving 20 bases between. Here the CDR3 reads CASSLFDPPLKRSGNTIYF. The CDR3 DNA reads as TGTGCCAGCAGCTTGTTCGATCCACCTTTGAAGCGCTCTGGAAACACCATATATTTT.

V is TRBV30 and J is TRBJ2-4, with 9 bases identical to TRBD1. The CDR3 sequence is 14 residues long. The ends lost 3 bases at V and 5 bases at J; junction bases unmatched: 5. Germline CDR1 reads GTSNPN; CDR2 reads SVGIG (reference sequence). The CDR3 protein is CAWSSGTGQNIQYF. The CDR3 DNA follows: TGTGCCTGGAGCTCCGGGACAGGGCAAAACATTCAGTACTTC.

The J gene is TRBJ1-3, the V gene TRBV4-1; D is uncertain. V shed 4 bases and J shed 3 bases, with 13 bases lying between them. Germline V gives CDR1 MGHRA, CDR2 YSYEKL. This CDR3 comprises 15 residues. The CDR3 DNA is TGCGCCAGCAGCCCGCCCCTGGAGGGTGGAAACACCATATATTTT. Amino acids: CASSPPLEGGNTIYF.

As DNA, the CDR3 is TGTGCCAGCAGCTTTTCTAGGTATCAGCCCCAGCATTTT. Protein product: CASSFSRYQPQHF. The chain joins TRBV7-8 to TRBJ1-5; no firm D call. The V gene lost 3 bases and the J gene lost 5 bases, with 8 bases spanning the gap. CDR1 SGHVS and CDR2 FQNEAQ come from the germline V gene. CDR3 length: 13 residues.